One and the same sample provided the 5 T cell receptor beta chains below, sequenced in a study of T cells in localized non-small cell lung cancer. Data came from immunoSEQ multiplex PCR; TCRdb stores just in-frame clones and leaves some out. The table includes around 36,000 clones, about 86% detected once. Sequenced material: peripheral blood mononuclear cells, taken before any cancer treatment. All receptors derive from a male donor aged 60 or older with stage II lung adenocarcinoma.

The V and J genes are TRBV27 and TRBJ2-4; 8 positions match TRBD2. The CDR3 is 16 amino acids. Germline V gives CDR1 MNHEY, CDR2 SMNVEV (reference sequence). With 2 bases clipped from V and 1 base from J, the junction kept 4 bases outside the gene matches. CDR3 sequence: CASSLTPGGAKNIQYF. The CDR3 region has the DNA TGTGCCAGCAGTTTAACCCCGGGGGGGGCCAAAAACATTCAGTACTTC.

This sequence joins TRBV7-6 and TRBJ2-5; no reliable D call. This CDR3 comprises 12 residues. V was trimmed by 5 bases and J by 1 base, leaving 5 bases between them. The germline V gene encodes CDR1 SGHVS and CDR2 FNYEAQ. The CDR3 is CASSQVQETQYF. Here the CDR3 DNA reads TGTGCCAGCAGCCAAGTCCAAGAGACCCAGTACTTC.

The V call is TRBV27, the J call TRBJ1-1, with TRBD1 as a possible D gene (6 bases). This CDR3 region has 15 residues. Germline-derived CDR1 and CDR2 are MNHEY and SMNVEV (reference sequence). V was pared by 7 bases and J by 1 base, with 16 bases between. The CDR3 DNA sequence: TGTGCCAGCACTGAGGGGGGGACGGCGAACACTGAAGCTTTCTTT. Encoded protein: CASTEGGTANTEAFF.

The chain employs TRBV5-8 and TRBJ2-3; a weak D match, TRBD1 (5 bases). The length of the CDR3 is 15 residues. Trimming left V 1 base short and J 4 bases short, with 13 bases between. Per germline, CDR1 SGHTS and CDR2 YDEGEE. The chain's CDR3 is CASSLTPPRADTQYF. In nucleotides, the CDR3 is TGTGCCAGCAGCTTGACCCCCCCCAGGGCAGATACGCAGTATTTT.

The chain combines TRBV6-5 with TRBJ1-2; 10 bases are a match to TRBD1. This CDR3 comprises 15 residues. Trimming removed 5 bases from V and 3 bases from J; junction bases left unmatched: 6. Germline V gene lookup returns CDR1 MNHEY and CDR2 SVGAGI. DNA of the CDR3: TGTGCCAGCAGTCCTTATGGACAGGGGGACTATGGCTACACCTTC. It encodes CASSPYGQGDYGYTF.